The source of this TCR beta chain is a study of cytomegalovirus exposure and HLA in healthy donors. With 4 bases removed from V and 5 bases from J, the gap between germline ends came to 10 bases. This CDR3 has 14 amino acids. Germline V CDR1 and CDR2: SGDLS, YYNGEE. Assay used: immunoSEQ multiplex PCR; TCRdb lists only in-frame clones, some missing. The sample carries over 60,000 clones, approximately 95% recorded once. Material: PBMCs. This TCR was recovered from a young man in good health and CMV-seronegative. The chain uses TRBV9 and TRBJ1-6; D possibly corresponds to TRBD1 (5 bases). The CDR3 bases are TGTGCCAGCAGCCTGGACACCCATAATTCACCCCTCCACTTT. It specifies CASSLDTHNSPLHF.